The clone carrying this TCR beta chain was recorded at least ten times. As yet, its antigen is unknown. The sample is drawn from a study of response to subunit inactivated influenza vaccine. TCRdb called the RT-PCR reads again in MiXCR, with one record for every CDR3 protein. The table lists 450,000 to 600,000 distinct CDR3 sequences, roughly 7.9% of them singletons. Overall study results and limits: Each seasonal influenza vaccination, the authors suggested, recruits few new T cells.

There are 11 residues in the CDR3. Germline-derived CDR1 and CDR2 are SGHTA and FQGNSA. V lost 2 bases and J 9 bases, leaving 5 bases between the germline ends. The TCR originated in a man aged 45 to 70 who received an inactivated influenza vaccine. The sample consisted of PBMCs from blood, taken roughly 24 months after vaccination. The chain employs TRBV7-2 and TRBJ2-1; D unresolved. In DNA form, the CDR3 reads TGTGCCAGCAGCTTATATGGTGAGCAGTTCTTC. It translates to CASSLYGEQFF.